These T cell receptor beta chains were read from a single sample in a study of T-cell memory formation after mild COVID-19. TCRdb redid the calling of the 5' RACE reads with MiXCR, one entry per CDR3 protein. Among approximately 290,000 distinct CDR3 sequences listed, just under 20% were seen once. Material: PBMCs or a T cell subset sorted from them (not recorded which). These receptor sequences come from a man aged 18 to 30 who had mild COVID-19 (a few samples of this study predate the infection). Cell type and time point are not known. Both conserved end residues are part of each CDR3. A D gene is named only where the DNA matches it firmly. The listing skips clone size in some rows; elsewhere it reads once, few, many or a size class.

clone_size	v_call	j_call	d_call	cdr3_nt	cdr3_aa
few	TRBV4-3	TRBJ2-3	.	TGCGCCAGCAGCCAAGAATCATCACGGGGGAATACGCAGTATTTT	CASSQESSRGNTQYF
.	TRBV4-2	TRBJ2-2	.	TGTGCCAGCAGCCAAGATCAAGGGCGGGGCAGATACACCGGGGAGCTGTTTTTT	CASSQDQGRGRYTGELFF
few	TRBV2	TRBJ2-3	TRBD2	TGTGCCAGCAGTGTAGCGGGGGGGCCCAATACGCAGTATTTT	CASSVAGGPNTQYF
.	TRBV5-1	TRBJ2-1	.	TGCGCCAGCAGCCCCTCCGATGGGAGCTCCTACAATGAGCAGTTCTTC	CASSPSDGSSYNEQFF
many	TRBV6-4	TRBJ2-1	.	TGTGCCAGCAGTGACTTATCCGCGGGGAATTCTGAGCAGTTCTTC	CASSDLSAGNSEQFF
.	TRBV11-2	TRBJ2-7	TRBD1	TGTGCCAGCAGCGTCAACAGACAGGGCTACGAGCAGTACTTC	CASSVNRQGYEQYF
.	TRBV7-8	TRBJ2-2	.	TGTGCCAGCAACTCACCGATGGGGGTGGGGAGTTCGAACACCGGGGAGCTGTTTTTT	CASNSPMGVGSSNTGELFF
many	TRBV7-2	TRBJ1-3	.	TGTGCCAGCAGCTTACTCCACACCATATATTTT	CASSLLHTIYF
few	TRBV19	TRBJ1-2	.	TGTGCCAGTAGTCCGGGGAACAGTCCAAGTGGCTACACCTTC	CASSPGNSPSGYTF
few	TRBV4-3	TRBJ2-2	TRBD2	TGCGCCAGCAGCCAAGATCCCCTAGCAGCGGGGAGCACCGGGGAGCTGTTTTTT	CASSQDPLAAGSTGELFF
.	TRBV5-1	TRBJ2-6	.	TGCGCCAGCAGCTTTGGGGGCGATTCGAGAGGGGCCAACGTCCTGACTTTC	CASSFGGDSRGANVLTF
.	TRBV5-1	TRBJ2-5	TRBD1	TGCGCCAGCAGAACAGGGGAAGGCTCTTACCAAGAGACCCAGTACTTC	CASRTGEGSYQETQYF
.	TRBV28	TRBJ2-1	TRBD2	TGTGCCAGTGTGACTAGCGGGGGGGCGAATGAGCAGTTCTTC	CASVTSGGANEQFF
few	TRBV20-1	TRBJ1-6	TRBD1	TGCAGTGCTCCGACAGGGGGAAATTCACCCCTCCACTTT	CSAPTGGNSPLHF
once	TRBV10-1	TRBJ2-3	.	TGCGCCAGCAGTGCCCAGAGGGCAGATACGCAGTATTTT	CASSAQRADTQYF
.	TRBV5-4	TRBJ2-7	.	TGTGCCAGCAGCTTGTTTACTAACTACGAGCAGTACTTC	CASSLFTNYEQYF
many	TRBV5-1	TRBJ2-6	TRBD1	TGCGCCAGCAGCTTGGAATGGACAGGGATGGGCGTCCTGACTTTC	CASSLEWTGMGVLTF
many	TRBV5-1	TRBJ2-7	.	TGCGCCAGCAGCTTGGAGGGGGACTACGAGCAGTACTTC	CASSLEGDYEQYF
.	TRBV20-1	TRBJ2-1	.	TGCAGTGCTGAGGGGACCGTTGAGCAGTTCTTC	CSAEGTVEQFF
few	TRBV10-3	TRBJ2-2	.	TGTGCCATCAGTGAGGGACCACGGAACACCGGGGAGCTGTTTTTT	CAISEGPRNTGELFF
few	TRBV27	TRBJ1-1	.	TGTGCCAGCAGTACTAACAGGGCCGCTGAAGCTTTCTTT	CASSTNRAAEAFF
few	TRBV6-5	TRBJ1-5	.	TGTGCCAGCAGGCAGACACAGAATCAGCCCCAGCATTTT	CASRQTQNQPQHF
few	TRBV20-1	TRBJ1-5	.	TGCAGTGCTAGAGATTCCTTTTCAGTCCTACAGCCCCAGCATTTT	CSARDSFSVLQPQHF
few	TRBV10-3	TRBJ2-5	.	TGTGCCATCAGTAACACCCCGGACAGCCTGAAAAAAGAGACCCAGTACTTC	CAISNTPDSLKKETQYF
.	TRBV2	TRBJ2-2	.	TGTGCCAGCAGGCCAGACACCGGGGAGCTGTTTTTT	CASRPDTGELFF
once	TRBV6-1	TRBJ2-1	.	TGTGCCAGCAGTGAACGGGGGCCGCAGTTCTTC	CASSERGPQFF
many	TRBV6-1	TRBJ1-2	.	TGTGCCAGCAGTGACAGGGTGACCTATGGCTACACCTTC	CASSDRVTYGYTF
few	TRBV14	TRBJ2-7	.	TGTGCCAGCAGCCACACAGGGGACTTCTACGAGCAGTACTTC	CASSHTGDFYEQYF
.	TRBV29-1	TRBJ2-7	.	TGCAGCGCTGGGTGGAAGGAGCAGTACTTC	CSAGWKEQYF
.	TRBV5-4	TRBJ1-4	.	TGTGCCAGCAGCTCCGAGGCTAATGAAAAACTGTTTTTT	CASSSEANEKLFF
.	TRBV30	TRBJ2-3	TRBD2	TGTGCCTGGAGCCCGGCTGGGCGGGGGGGTACAGATACGCAGTACTTT	CAWSPAGRGGTDTQYF
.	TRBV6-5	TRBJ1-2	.	TGTGCCAGCAGTTACTCGGGGGCGGACACTCGTTTTTTCTATGGCTACACCTTC	CASSYSGADTRFFYGYTF
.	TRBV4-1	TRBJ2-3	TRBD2	TGCGCCAGCAGCCAAGTAGACGGGGGGGCTACAGATACGCAGTATTTT	CASSQVDGGATDTQYF
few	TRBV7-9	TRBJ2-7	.	TGTGCCAGCACCCTTACCTGGGCGAGCGAGCAGTACTTC	CASTLTWASEQYF
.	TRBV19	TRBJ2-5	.	TGTGCCAGTAGTCAGGGCCTCACGAAGACCCAGTACTTC	CASSQGLTKTQYF
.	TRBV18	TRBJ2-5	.	TGTGCCAGCTCACCAAGTTCGGAGACCCAGTACTTC	CASSPSSETQYF
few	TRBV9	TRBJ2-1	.	TGTGCCAGCAGCGTAGACGGCGGCGCCTACAATGAGCAGTTCTTC	CASSVDGGAYNEQFF
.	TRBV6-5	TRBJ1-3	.	TGTGCCAGCAGTTACAAGGCGCGCGGAAACACCATATATTTT	CASSYKARGNTIYF
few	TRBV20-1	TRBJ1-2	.	TGCAGTGCTTGGACCTCTCAACAAGGCGGCTACACCTTC	CSAWTSQQGGYTF
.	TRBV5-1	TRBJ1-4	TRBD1	TGCGCCAGCAGCTTACAGGGGTCTAATGAAAAACTGTTTTTT	CASSLQGSNEKLFF
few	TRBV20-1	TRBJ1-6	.	TGCAGTGCGGGCAAAATGGAGGCTAGCGTATCACCCCTCCACTTT	CSAGKMEASVSPLHF
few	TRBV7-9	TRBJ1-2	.	TGTGCCAGCAGCCGCGACAGAAACTATGGCTACACCTTC	CASSRDRNYGYTF
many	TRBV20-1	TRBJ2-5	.	TGCAGTGCTAGCCATCCGGGGGCACAAGAGACCCAGTACTTC	CSASHPGAQETQYF
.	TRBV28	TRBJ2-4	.	TGTGCCAGCAGTACAGGGAACATTCAGTACTTC	CASSTGNIQYF
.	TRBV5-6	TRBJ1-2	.	TGTGCCAGCAGCTTGACAGCAGATAACTATGGCTACACCTTC	CASSLTADNYGYTF
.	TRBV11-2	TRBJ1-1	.	TGTGCCAGCAGCTTAGGCGGCAGGCCAAACACTGAAGCTTTCTTT	CASSLGGRPNTEAFF